The next 23 T cell receptor beta chains were all read from a single sample in a study of lymphopenia after photon versus proton radiotherapy. Produced via immunoSEQ multiplex PCR; TCRdb's table is partial and in-frame only. The repertoire includes about 17,000 clones, roughly 90% of them detected once, and over 1.5% sits in the top ten. The source material was peripheral blood, sampled from a patient treated with photon-based radiotherapy. The source is a woman aged 35 to 49 with cholangiocarcinoma.

The CDR3 is CASSLGGRGPETQYF. The CDR3, as DNA: TGTGCCAGCAGTTTAGGTGGCAGGGGACCGGAGACCCAGTACTTC. The chain recombines TRBV28 with TRBJ2-5, with D maybe TRBD1 (6 bases). The CDR3 covers 15 residues. V lost 2 bases to trimming and J lost 5 bases, with 15 bases between them. CDR1 and CDR2 from the germline V gene are MDHEN and SYDVKM.

This clone was observed a few times. The chain couples TRBV6-6 to TRBJ2-7; D remains ambiguous. This CDR3 has 11 residues. Germline V gene lookup returns CDR1 MNHNY and CDR2 SVGAGI (reference sequence). The V end lost 6 bases, the J end lost 0 bases, and 3 bases lay between the germline ends. This CDR3 is CASRNSYEQYF. The CDR3, as DNA: TGTGCCAGCAGAAACTCCTACGAGCAGTACTTC.

The chain combines TRBV28 with TRBJ2-3; D is possibly TRBD1 (6 bases). Per germline, CDR1 MDHEN and CDR2 SYDVKM. CDR3 length equals 14 residues. V lost 6 bases, J lost 4 bases, and 14 bases lay in between. Here the CDR3 reads CASRSYRVADTQYF. In DNA form, the CDR3 reads TGTGCCAGCAGGTCTTACAGGGTAGCAGATACGCAGTATTTT.

The chain recombines TRBV7-2 with TRBJ2-7; D may be TRBD2 (6 bases). Trimming shortened V by 2 bases and J by 1 base, and 15 bases separated the two germline ends. The CDR3 runs 16 residues. In germline, CDR1 is SGHTA, CDR2 FQGNSA. The CDR3 loop is CASSLKRAGTSYEQYF. The DNA of the CDR3 is TGTGCCAGCAGCTTAAAGAGGGCAGGGACTTCCTACGAGCAGTACTTC. The complete variable domain, with remaining parts taken from reference TRBV7-2 and TRBJ2-7, reads GAGVSQSPSNKVTEKGKDVELRCDPISGHTALYWYRQSLGQGLEFLIYFQGNSAPDKSGLPSDRFSAERTGGSVSTLTIQRTQQEDSAVYLCASSLKRAGTSYEQYFGPGTRLTVT.

The chain couples TRBV19 to TRBJ1-2; unclear D gene. CDR3 size: 16 residues. Germline CDR1 reads LNHDA; CDR2 reads SQIVND (reference sequence). The ends were cut back, 1 base at V and 4 bases at J, with 16 bases in the middle. The CDR3 loop reads CASSIASTSLGYGYTF. The DNA for the CDR3 is TGTGCCAGTAGTATAGCCTCTACAAGCTTGGGCTATGGCTACACCTTC.

This clone has only one observation. The rearrangement joins TRBV14 to TRBJ2-7, with D unclear. Trimming took 1 base from V and 5 from J, leaving 3 bases between them. This CDR3 has 11 residues. Per the germline V gene, CDR1 is SGHDN and CDR2 is FVKESK. CDR3 sequence (DNA): TGTGCCAGCAGCCAAGTCAACGAGCAGTACTTC. Protein product: CASSQVNEQYF.

The chain has TRBV6-1 and TRBJ1-5, with D tentatively TRBD1 (5 bases). The CDR3 is 14 residues long. In germline, CDR1 is MNHNS, CDR2 SASEGT. The germline V and J ends were trimmed by 3 bases and 9 bases, with 15 bases remaining between them. Here the CDR3 reads CASSDGAVTRPQHF. DNA of the CDR3: TGTGCCAGCAGTGATGGGGCGGTTACTCGGCCCCAGCATTTT.

Only one count was recorded for this clone. The CDR3 coding sequence is TGTGCCAGTAGTAGACGGGACGGCTACTATGGCTACACCTTC. Amino acid sequence: CASSRRDGYYGYTF. The rearrangement joins TRBV19 to TRBJ1-2, with D possibly being TRBD1 (5 bases). Trimming took 4 bases from V and 3 from J, leaving 12 bases between them. This CDR3 has 14 residues. Germline-derived CDR1 and CDR2 are LNHDA and SQIVND (reference sequence).

The chain is built from TRBV28 and TRBJ2-2, with 10 bases that match TRBD1. There are 16 residues in the CDR3. The germline V gene has CDR1 MDHEN and CDR2 SYDVKM. J lost 3 bases, V lost 7 bases, and 8 bases had no gene match. The CDR3 DNA reads as TGTGCCAGCACCCGTCGGACAGGGGGGGACACCGGGGAGCTGTTTTTT. It specifies CASTRRTGGDTGELFF.

This clone was observed a few times. J is TRBJ1-1 and V is TRBV25-1; TRBD1 is a possible D gene (6 bases). Germline-derived CDR1 and CDR2 are MGHDK and SYGVNS. The V and J ends lost 10 bases and 7 bases respectively, with 16 bases between them. The CDR3 length is 12 residues. CDR3 amino acids: CATAKGENEAFF. CDR3 DNA sequence: TGTGCCACCGCAAAGGGGGAGAATGAAGCTTTCTTT.

The chain carries TRBV28 and TRBJ1-5; D gene unclear. The germline V gene encodes CDR1 MDHEN and CDR2 SYDVKM. The CDR3 loop spans 14 amino acids. Trimming removed 6 bases at V and 4 bases at J, with 13 bases between. This CDR3 is CASRPTWGNQPQHF. The CDR3 bases are TGTGCCAGCAGGCCTACTTGGGGTAATCAGCCCCAGCATTTT.

A single count supports this clone. This chain uses TRBV19 with TRBJ2-3; D may be TRBD2 (7 bases). The CDR3 sequence is 17 residues long. The germline CDR1 and CDR2 sequences are LNHDA and SQIVND (reference sequence). V was trimmed by 5 bases and J by 2 bases, leaving 20 bases between them. CDR3 nucleotides: TGTGCCAGTAGTGACCCCGGCGGGGGCCATTCCACAGATACGCAGTATTTT. It is translated as CASSDPGGGHSTDTQYF.

This rearrangement joins TRBV16 to TRBJ1-1, with D unresolved. This CDR3 has 14 residues. V lost 0 bases to trimming and J lost 1 base, with 6 bases between them. Germline loops: CDR1 KGHSY, CDR2 FQNENV. This CDR3 is CASSQSPGNTEAFF. As DNA, the CDR3 is TGTGCCAGCAGCCAATCCCCAGGGAACACTGAAGCTTTCTTT.

The chain recombines TRBV19 with TRBJ1-1; D unresolved. V was trimmed by 11 bases and J by 1 base, leaving 14 bases between them. The CDR3 consists of 13 residues. Germline CDR1 and CDR2: LNHDA and SQIVND (reference sequence). The CDR3 DNA reads TGTGCCGGTTCCGACGCTTGGAACACTGAAGCTTTCTTT. Residues: CAGSDAWNTEAFF.

This clone came up once. This chain joins TRBV7-9 and TRBJ2-7; weak D call: TRBD2 (6 bases). There are 15 residues in the CDR3. The V gene lost 5 bases and the J gene lost 3 bases, with 17 bases spanning the gap. Germline CDR1 and CDR2: SEHNR and FQNEAQ (reference sequence). In DNA form, the CDR3 reads TGTGCCAGCAGCGCCGAGGGAGGACGTTTCTACGAGCAGTACTTC. The encoded protein is CASSAEGGRFYEQYF.

The CDR3 nucleotides are TGTGCCAGTAGTATAGTCAAGGGGATCGTGGGGAACACTGAAGCTTTCTTT. Its translation is CASSIVKGIVGNTEAFF. V and J are TRBV19 and TRBJ1-1, with D perhaps TRBD1 (5 bases). V was shortened by 1 base and J by 1 base, with 16 bases between the two germline ends. Germline CDR1 reads LNHDA; CDR2 reads SQIVND (reference sequence). The CDR3 consists of 17 residues.

This chain joins TRBV5-1 and TRBJ2-7; D is tentatively TRBD1 or TRBD2 (6 bases each). The CDR3 is 12 residues long. V was shortened by 7 bases and J by 2 bases, with 10 bases between the two germline ends. Germline V gives CDR1 SGHRS, CDR2 YFSETQ. CDR3 nucleotides: TGCGCCAGCTCTCGGGGGCCCTACGAGCAGTACTTC. Residues: CASSRGPYEQYF.

The chain recombines TRBV28 with TRBJ1-1; no clear D. The CDR3 has 12 amino acids. Germline assignment: CDR1 MDHEN and CDR2 SYDVKM. Trimming removed 9 bases at V and 9 bases at J, with 17 bases between. This CDR3 reads CASSSGSLQAFF. CDR3 DNA: TGTGCCAGTTCCTCGGGCAGCCTACAAGCTTTCTTT. Variable domain in full (rest from reference TRBV28 and TRBJ1-1): DVKVTQSSRYLVKRTGEKVFLECVQDMDHENMFWYRQDPGLGLRLIYFSYDVKMKEKGDIPEGYSVSREKKERFSLILESASTNQTSMYLCASSSGSLQAFFGQGTRLTVV.

CDR3 sequence: CASTTGGVTEAFF. The CDR3, as DNA: TGTGCCAGCACAACGGGGGGGGTCACTGAAGCTTTCTTT. The chain has TRBV25-1 and TRBJ1-1; the D gene is possibly TRBD1 (5 bases). There are 13 residues in the CDR3. V lost 7 bases and J lost 4, with 13 bases in between. CDR1 MGHDK and CDR2 SYGVNS come from the germline V gene.

The rearrangement uses TRBV9 and TRBJ1-1; D may be TRBD1 (5 bases). This CDR3 is 14 amino acids long. Deletions cut 0 bases from V and 2 bases from J, with 8 bases between. CDR1 is SGDLS, CDR2 YYNGEE, per germline. The CDR3 spells CASSVATANTEAFF. The CDR3 DNA is TGTGCCAGCAGCGTAGCGACAGCCAACACTGAAGCTTTCTTT.

The chain couples TRBV15 to TRBJ2-3, with a weak D call TRBD2 (6 bases). The CDR3 loop spans 18 amino acids. Germline V gene sequence: CDR1 LNHNV, CDR2 YYDKDF (reference sequence). Deletions cut 2 bases from V and 0 bases from J, with 18 bases between. CDR3 DNA: TGTGCCACCAGCAGACGACTCCTTAGCGGCTCTAGCACAGATACGCAGTATTTT. Amino acid sequence: CATSRRLLSGSSTDTQYF.

This clone was detected only once. The chain carries TRBV9 and TRBJ2-1; possibly TRBD2 for D (6 bases). The CDR3 runs 15 residues. CDR1 and CDR2 from the germline V gene are SGDLS and YYNGEE. The V gene lost 0 bases and the J gene lost 4 bases, with 11 bases spanning the gap. The CDR3 nucleotides read TGTGCCAGCAGCGTAGGCGGGGCAAATTACAATGAGCAGTTCTTC. Translating it yields CASSVGGANYNEQFF.

The chain uses TRBV7-9 and TRBJ1-1; TRBD1 might be the D (5 bases). Trimming took off 5 bases at V and 4 bases at J, with 11 bases between the two ends. The CDR3 extends over 13 amino acids. Germline assignment: CDR1 SEHNR and CDR2 FQNEAQ (reference sequence). This CDR3 is CASSQGILTEAFF. The CDR3 DNA reads as TGTGCCAGCAGCCAGGGCATTCTCACTGAAGCTTTCTTT.